A selection of T cell receptor beta chains follows, all from one sample in a study of spatial heterogeneity in lung cancer. TCRdb ran MiXCR on the 5' RACE reads and lists one entry per CDR3 protein. The repertoire consists of tens of thousands of distinct CDR3 sequences, with under 9% occurring once and the leading ten covering 6.9%. This sample comprised PBMCs, obtained at surgery. The receptors stem from a male donor with early-stage non-small cell lung cancer. Each CDR3 is given with its conserved first and last residue. A D gene is named only where the DNA matches it firmly. Clone size is stated in some rows and not others, as once, few, many or a class when expanded.

>.|few|TRBV3-1|TRBJ2-1
TGTGCCAGCAGCCTGCTCGACACTTACAATGAGCAGTTCTTC
CASSLLDTYNEQFF
>.|many|TRBV28|TRBJ2-7
TGTGCCAGCAGTTTGCAGGGTAACTACGAGCAGTACTTC
CASSLQGNYEQYF
>TRBD2|few|TRBV6-5|TRBJ2-7
TGTGCCAGCAGCCCTTCTAGCGGGATGTCCTACGAGCAGTACTTC
CASSPSSGMSYEQYF
>.|many|TRBV28|TRBJ1-4
TGTGCCAGCAGTCCTCCAGGTACTAATGAAAAACTGTTTTTT
CASSPPGTNEKLFF
>.|few|TRBV6-5|TRBJ1-1
TGTGCCAGCAGGCAGGGGAGGAACACTGAAGCTTTCTTT
CASRQGRNTEAFF
>.|many|TRBV27|TRBJ1-2
TGTGCCAGCAGTCGCTCCCAGGGAGACTGGAGCTATGGCTACACCTTC
CASSRSQGDWSYGYTF
>TRBD2|few|TRBV28|TRBJ2-3
TGTGCCAGCACCATTACTAGCGGCACAGATACGCAGTATTTT
CASTITSGTDTQYF
>.|many|TRBV7-2|TRBJ2-1
TGTGCCAGCAGCTCAGTCTGGGGGGATGAGCAGTTCTTC
CASSSVWGDEQFF
>TRBD1|.|TRBV29-1|TRBJ2-5
TGCAGCGTTTCCAGGGGGCGTCGGCAAGAGACCCAGTACTTC
CSVSRGRRQETQYF
>TRBD1|.|TRBV29-1|TRBJ2-3
TGCAGCGTCTCCACAGGGGCAGATACGCAGTATTTT
CSVSTGADTQYF
>.|many|TRBV10-3|TRBJ2-2
TGTGCCATCAGTCCAGTCACCGGGGAGCTGTTTTTT
CAISPVTGELFF
>.|.|TRBV20-1|TRBJ2-7
TGCAGTGCTAGACTAGTGGCCGAGCAGTACTTC
CSARLVAEQYF
>TRBD1|.|TRBV5-1|TRBJ1-1
TGCGCCAGCAGCTTGGGGACAGGGGGCGCATCTGAAGCTTTCTTT
CASSLGTGGASEAFF
>.|many|TRBV10-3|TRBJ1-5
TGTGCCATCAGTGTGAGTGGCAATCAGCCCCAGCATTTT
CAISVSGNQPQHF
>.|many|TRBV19|TRBJ2-7
TGTGCCACCTCCCGGGTGCTAAGTCACGAGCAGTACTTC
CATSRVLSHEQYF
>.|few|TRBV7-2|TRBJ2-1
TGTGCCAGCAGCTTCCCGGGTAATGAGCAGTTCTTC
CASSFPGNEQFF
>.|.|TRBV5-1|TRBJ2-1
TGCGCCAGCAGCTCGGGGACCCTGAATGAGCAGTTCTTC
CASSSGTLNEQFF
>.|few|TRBV3-1|TRBJ1-1
TGTGCCAGCAGCCAAGACGCGGGGGCAGCTTTCTTT
CASSQDAGAAFF
>TRBD2|.|TRBV6-7|TRBJ2-4
TGTGCCAGCAGTTCCCACCCGTGGCTAGCGGAAACCAAAAACATTCAGTACTTC
CASSSHPWLAETKNIQYF
>TRBD1|many|TRBV5-1|TRBJ1-4
TGCGCCAGCAGCCTACAGGGGGCTAATGAAAAACTGTTTTTT
CASSLQGANEKLFF
>TRBD1|.|TRBV7-2|TRBJ1-6
TGTGCCAGCAGTCTGGACAGGGGGCGATCACCCCTCCACTTT
CASSLDRGRSPLHF
>.|few|TRBV20-1|TRBJ1-1
TGCAGTGCTAGAGAGGGGGGGACTGAAGCTTTCTTT
CSAREGGTEAFF
>TRBD1|few|TRBV27|TRBJ2-7
TGTGCCAGCAGTTTAATCGGACAGGGCGACTACGAGCAGTACTTC
CASSLIGQGDYEQYF
>TRBD2|few|TRBV20-1|TRBJ2-5
TGCAGTGCCACACCGGGACTAGCGGGGTTCAGGGGAGAGACCCAGTACTTC
CSATPGLAGFRGETQYF
>.|.|TRBV7-9|TRBJ1-1
TGTGCCAGCAGCTTGGGACAACACACTGAAGCTTTCTTT
CASSLGQHTEAFF